This T cell receptor beta chain was captured in a study of human T cells and chemical hapten exposure (dated by TCRdb to about 2021). With respect to the entire study: For sensitization, 2% DPC in acetone was applied to a 2 cm by 2 cm area of upper inner arm skin. For every blood RNA sample, sequencing covered both the TCR alpha and TCR beta chains. Libraries were pooled for sequencing, and variation in per-sample TCR yields was attributed mainly to small differences in library volumes within the pool. In alopecia patients, the study followed how the peripheral blood TCR repertoire changed in vivo over primary and secondary sensitization to diphenylcyclopropenone (DPC), a hapten. Patch tests used Finn chambers with 0.01% DPC on the upper back, scored after 6 days by International Contact Dermatitis Research Group standards. Blood for TCR sequencing was provided by twenty-nine alopecia patients at one to four time points (pre-sensitization, 2, 6 and 24 weeks). Most of the patients in the cohort were female, and the cohort covered alopecia areata with under or over 50% scalp involvement, alopecia totalis and alopecia universalis. Patients additionally received weekly therapeutic DPC doses to the scalp throughout the approximately 25-week study period. Blood samples were taken from patients before sensitization (week 0) and then at 2, 6 and about 24 weeks after DPC sensitization.

This clonotype showed up many times. Its antigen has not been determined. No base qualities exist here, and no much larger clone lies one base off it. For CDR1 and CDR2, the germline V gene lists SQVTM and ANQGSEA. V lost 4 bases and J lost 2 bases; the stretch between them is 17 bases long. From cysteine to phenylalanine, the CDR3 is 15 amino acids long. Only CDR3 DNA remains: 45 bases, in frame from the first base. The full study reports these points: Alopecia, a presumed autoimmune disease, was present in all patients, so the immune response of the patients might differ from that of healthy individuals. Compared with pre-sensitization or healthy control sets, expanded TCRs formed significantly more large CDR3 similarity clusters, which is consistent with antigen-driven responses. Repeated subsampling changed both the strength of the expansion versus patch-test correlation and the threshold at which the correlation became significant. The number of PT1 expanded TCRs positively correlated with patch test score, significant at thresholds 8, 16 and 32 but not 4. DPC sensitization did not change the number of TCRs with a frequency above 1 in 1000, and there was no evidence of changes in global repertoire structure.

Library construction relied on RACE. Sequencing instrument: NextSeq 500. During library preparation, unique molecular identifiers were attached to individual cDNA molecules so that TCRs could be counted in a quantitative, reproducible way. For the original study's pipeline: A median of about 87,000 TCRs per sample was observed, with a range of about 20,000 to 690,600. The Decombinator software suite was used to annotate the V, J and CDR3 of the TCR reads. To make PS versus PT1 abundance plots, every sample was subsampled to the same number of TCRs (28,000). Expanded TCRs were defined as absent before sensitization and observed at least eight times at the 2-week time point. Using fastp trimming at Q25 and MiXCR clonotype assembly, TCRdb reanalyzed the public sequencing data and kept in-frame beta chains. Every CDR3 protein is listed once, alongside the most common genes and DNA of its rows. These V and J calls derive from TCRdb rather than the authors' analysis. The sample table records roughly 34,000 distinct CDR3 sequences; about 9.3% of these occur just once. 25% to 35% of the sample lies in the top ten.

What this sample's time point label stands for: pre-sensitization, week 0. In the paper's terms, the treatment or condition label means: therapeutic diphenylcyclopropenone sensitization with weekly scalp DPC. Unfractionated whole blood was collected in Tempus Blood RNA tubes, and total RNA was extracted from that blood. At every patch-test visit, the blood draw took place before the patch test was put on. Patients were considered eligible if aged 18 to 70, diagnosed with alopecia and deemed suitable for DPC therapy, and patients were excluded if pregnant. This TCR derives from a man in his fifties or sixties with alopecia areata. Some clones in this sample may be carry-over from other donors' samples. In this chain, TRBV29-1 is recombined with TRBJ1-1; the D gene remains uncertain. Sequenced material: whole blood, taken in connection with sensitization to the hapten diphenylcyclopropenone (DPC). The CDR3 protein sequence reads: CSVVRNPEPNTEAFF. In nucleotide form, the sequence is TGCAGCGTTGTGAGGAATCCAGAGCCAAACACTGAAGCTTTCTTT.